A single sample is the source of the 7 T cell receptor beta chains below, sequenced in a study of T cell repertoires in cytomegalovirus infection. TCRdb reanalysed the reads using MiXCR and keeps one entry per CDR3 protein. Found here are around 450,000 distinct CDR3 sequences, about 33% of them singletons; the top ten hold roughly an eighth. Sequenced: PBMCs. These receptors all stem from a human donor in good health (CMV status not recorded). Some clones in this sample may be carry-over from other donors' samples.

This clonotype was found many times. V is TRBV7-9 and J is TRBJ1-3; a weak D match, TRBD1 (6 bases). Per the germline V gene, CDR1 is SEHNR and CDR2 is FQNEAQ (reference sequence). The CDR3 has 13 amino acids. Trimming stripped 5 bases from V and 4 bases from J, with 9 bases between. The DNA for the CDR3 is TGTGCCAGCAGCCCGCAGGGGGGAAACACCATATATTTT. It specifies CASSPQGGNTIYF.

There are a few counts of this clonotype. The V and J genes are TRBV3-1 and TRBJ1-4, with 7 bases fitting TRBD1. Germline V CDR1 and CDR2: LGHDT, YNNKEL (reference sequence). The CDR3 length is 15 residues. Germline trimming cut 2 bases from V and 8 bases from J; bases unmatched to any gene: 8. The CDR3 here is CASSQIRGAGEKLFF. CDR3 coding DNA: TGTGCCAGCAGCCAAATCAGGGGGGCCGGCGAAAAACTGTTTTTT.

The CDR3 region has the DNA TGTGCCAGCCACGGCTCCTACGAGCAGTACTTC. As protein: CASHGSYEQYF. The V and J genes are TRBV2 and TRBJ2-7, with unresolved D. Germline CDR1 SNHLY, CDR2 FYNNEI. The CDR3 has 11 amino acids. Trimming took 8 bases from V and 0 from J, leaving 5 bases between them.

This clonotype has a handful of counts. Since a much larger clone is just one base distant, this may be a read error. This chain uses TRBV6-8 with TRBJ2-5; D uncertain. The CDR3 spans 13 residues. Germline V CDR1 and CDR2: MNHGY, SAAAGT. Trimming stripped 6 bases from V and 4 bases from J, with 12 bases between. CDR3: CASRAAKRETQYF. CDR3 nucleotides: TGTGCCAGCAGGGCTGCGAAGCGAGAGACCCAGTACTTC.

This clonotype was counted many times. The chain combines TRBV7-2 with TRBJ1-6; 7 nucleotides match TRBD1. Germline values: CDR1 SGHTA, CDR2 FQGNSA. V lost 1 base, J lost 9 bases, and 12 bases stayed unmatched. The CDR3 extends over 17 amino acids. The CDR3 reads CASSLDPTRGGSSPLHF. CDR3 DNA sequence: TGTGCCAGCAGCTTAGACCCCACCCGAGGGGGCAGTTCACCCCTCCACTTT. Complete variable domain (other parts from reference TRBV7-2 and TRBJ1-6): GAGVSQSPSNKVTEKGKDVELRCDPISGHTALYWYRQSLGQGLEFLIYFQGNSAPDKSGLPSDRFSAERTGGSVSTLTIQRTQQEDSAVYLCASSLDPTRGGSSPLHFGNGTRLTVT.

The CDR3 protein is CASSLQYRGHYGYTF. In DNA, the CDR3 is TGTGCCAGCAGTTTACAATACAGGGGGCACTATGGCTACACCTTC. This chain links TRBV27 with TRBJ1-2; TRBD1 matches 9 bases. Trimming took 2 bases from V and 3 from J; bases not matched to a gene: 4. The CDR3 has 15 amino acids. In germline, CDR1 is MNHEY, CDR2 SMNVEV (reference sequence).

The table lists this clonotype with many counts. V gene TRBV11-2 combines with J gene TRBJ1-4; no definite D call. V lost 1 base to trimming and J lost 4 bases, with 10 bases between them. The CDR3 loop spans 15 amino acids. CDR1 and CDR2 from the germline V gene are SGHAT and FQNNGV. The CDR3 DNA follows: TGTGCCAGCAGCTTAGGACCGGGGTTTAATGAAAAACTGTTTTTT. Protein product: CASSLGPGFNEKLFF.